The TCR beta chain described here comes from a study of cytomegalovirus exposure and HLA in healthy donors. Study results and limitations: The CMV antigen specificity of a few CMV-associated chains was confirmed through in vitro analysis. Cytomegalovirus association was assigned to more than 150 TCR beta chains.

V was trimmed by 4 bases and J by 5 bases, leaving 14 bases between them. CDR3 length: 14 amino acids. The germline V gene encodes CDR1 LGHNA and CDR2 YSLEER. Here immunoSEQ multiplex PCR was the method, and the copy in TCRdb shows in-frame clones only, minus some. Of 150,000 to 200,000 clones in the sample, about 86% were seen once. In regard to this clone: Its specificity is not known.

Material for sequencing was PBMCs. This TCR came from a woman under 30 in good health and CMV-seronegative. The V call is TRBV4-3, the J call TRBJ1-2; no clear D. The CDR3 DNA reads TGCGCCAGCAGCCGTTTCGGACGGGAGTATGGCTACACCTTC. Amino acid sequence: CASSRFGREYGYTF.